The following is a T cell receptor (beta chain) sequence with its context. The data derive from a study of blood T cell repertoires in COVID-19. The CDR3 is made up of 18 amino acids. Germline assignment: CDR1 ENHRY and CDR2 SYGVKD. Trimming stripped 0 bases from V and 1 base from J, with 17 bases between. Some clones are missing from TCRdb's copy, which holds only in-frame ones; the method was immunoSEQ multiplex PCR. The table lists approximately 230,000 clones, around 88% of them singletons. V and J are TRBV10-3 and TRBJ2-3, with D possibly matching TRBD2 (5 bases). The receptor's source is an elderly man with acute or convalescent COVID-19. The sequenced material came from peripheral blood. CDR3 amino acids: CAISESFSEGRGTDTQYF. As DNA, the CDR3 is TGTGCCATCAGTGAGTCGTTTTCAGAGGGAAGGGGCACAGATACGCAGTATTTT.